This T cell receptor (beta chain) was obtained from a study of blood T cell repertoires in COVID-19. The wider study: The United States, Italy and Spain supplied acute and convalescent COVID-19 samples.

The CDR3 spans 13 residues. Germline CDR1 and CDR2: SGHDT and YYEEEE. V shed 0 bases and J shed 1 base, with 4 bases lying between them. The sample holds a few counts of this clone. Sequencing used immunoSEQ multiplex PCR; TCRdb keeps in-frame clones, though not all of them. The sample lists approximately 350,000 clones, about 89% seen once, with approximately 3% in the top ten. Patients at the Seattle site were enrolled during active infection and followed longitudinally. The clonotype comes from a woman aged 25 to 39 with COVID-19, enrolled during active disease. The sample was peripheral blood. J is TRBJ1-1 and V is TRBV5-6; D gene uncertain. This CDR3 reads CASSLEQNTEAFF. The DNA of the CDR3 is TGTGCCAGCAGCTTGGAGCAGAACACTGAAGCTTTCTTT.